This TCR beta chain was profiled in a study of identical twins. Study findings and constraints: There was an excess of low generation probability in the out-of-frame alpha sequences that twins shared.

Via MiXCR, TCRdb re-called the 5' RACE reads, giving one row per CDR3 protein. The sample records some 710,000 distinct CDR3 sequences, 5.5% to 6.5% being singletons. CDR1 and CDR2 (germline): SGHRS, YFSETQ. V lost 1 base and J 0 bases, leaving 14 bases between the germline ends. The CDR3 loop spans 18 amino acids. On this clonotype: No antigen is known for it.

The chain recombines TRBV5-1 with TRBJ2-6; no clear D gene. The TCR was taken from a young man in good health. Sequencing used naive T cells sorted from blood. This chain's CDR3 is CASSLRSRDLSGANVLTF. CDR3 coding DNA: TGCGCCAGCAGCTTGAGAAGTAGAGATCTCTCTGGGGCCAACGTCCTGACTTTC.